Presented here are 6 T cell receptor beta chains from one specimen sequenced in a study of chronic HIV infection and antiretroviral therapy. MiXCR, applied by TCRdb to the 5' RACE reads, yields one record per CDR3 protein. This sample has just over 30,000 distinct CDR3 sequences, with about 8.6% found just once. Sequences were obtained from peripheral blood. The source of these receptors is an adult who had HIV and had not received antiretroviral therapy, or was an uninfected healthy control (not recorded which).

This clonotype showed up many times. This rearrangement joins TRBV29-1 to TRBJ2-1; TRBD2 is a possible D gene (5 bases). Trimming stripped 7 bases from V and 4 bases from J, with 8 bases between. The germline V gene has CDR1 SQVTM and CDR2 ANQGSEA. This CDR3 contains 11 residues. CDR3: CSADYYNEQFF. In nucleotides, the CDR3 is TGCAGCGCAGACTATTACAATGAGCAGTTCTTC.

This sequence joins TRBV21-1 and TRBJ2-1; the D call TRBD2 from the table was never checked on the DNA. TRBV21-1 corresponds to a pseudogene. This CDR3 is 12 amino acids long. In DNA, the CDR3 is TGTGCCAGCAGCAAACGGGCCTGCGAGCAGTTCTTC. It translates to CASSKRACEQFF.

This clonotype was observed a handful of times. The chain joins TRBV29-1 to TRBJ2-7, with D perhaps TRBD1 (6 bases). This CDR3 contains 13 residues. Germline assignment: CDR1 SQVTM and CDR2 ANQGSEA. The germline V and J ends were trimmed by 0 bases and 2 bases, with 8 bases remaining between them. This CDR3 is CSVEEDSTYEQYF. CDR3 nucleotide sequence: TGCAGCGTTGAAGAGGACAGTACCTACGAGCAGTACTTC.

This clonotype was recorded at least ten times. The V call is TRBV29-1, the J call TRBJ1-4; D is uncertain. The CDR3 is made up of 12 amino acids. The ends were cut back, 6 bases at V and 5 bases at J, with 10 bases in the middle. Germline CDR1 is SQVTM and CDR2 is ANQGSEA. CDR3 DNA: TGCAGCGTGAGGACTGGGAATGAAAAACTGTTTTTT. Translation gives CSVRTGNEKLFF.

This clonotype was picked up a small number of times. The chain couples TRBV21-1 to TRBJ2-7; the table assigns TRBD1, which was not confirmed against the DNA. TRBV21-1 has pseudogene status. The CDR3 has 15 amino acids. The CDR3 DNA is TGTGCCAGCATCATACGCCGGGACAGGGGGACCGAGCAGTACTTC. Encoded protein: CASIIRRDRGTEQYF.

This clonotype has a count of ten or more. This rearrangement joins TRBV29-1 to TRBJ1-1; a possible D gene is TRBD1 (6 bases). V lost 7 bases to trimming and J lost 12 bases, with 18 bases between them. This CDR3 has 11 residues. Germline CDR1 and CDR2: SQVTM and ANQGSEA. The CDR3 is CSARQEGYSFF. The DNA of the CDR3 is TGCAGCGCGAGACAGGAGGGTTATTCTTTCTTT. Using reference TRBV29-1 and TRBJ1-1 for the parts outside the CDR3, the full variable domain is SAVISQKPSRDICQRGTSLTIQCQVDSQVTMMFWYRQQPGQSLTLIATANQGSEATYESGFVIDKFPISRPNLTFSTLTVSNMSPEDSSIYLCSARQEGYSFFGQGTRLTVV.